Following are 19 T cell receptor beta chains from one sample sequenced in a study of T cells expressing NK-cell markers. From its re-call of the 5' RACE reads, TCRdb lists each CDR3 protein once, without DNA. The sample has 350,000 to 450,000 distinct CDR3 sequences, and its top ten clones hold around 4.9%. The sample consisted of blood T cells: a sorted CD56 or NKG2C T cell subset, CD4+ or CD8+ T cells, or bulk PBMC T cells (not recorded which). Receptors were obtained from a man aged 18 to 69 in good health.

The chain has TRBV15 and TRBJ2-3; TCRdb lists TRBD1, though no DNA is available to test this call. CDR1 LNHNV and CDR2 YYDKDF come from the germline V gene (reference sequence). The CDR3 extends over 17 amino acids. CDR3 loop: CATSVRPRDRGTDTQYF.

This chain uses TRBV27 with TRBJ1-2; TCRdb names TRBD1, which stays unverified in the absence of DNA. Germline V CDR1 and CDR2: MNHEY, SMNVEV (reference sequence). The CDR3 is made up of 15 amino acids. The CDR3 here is CASSPNAGTGGGYTF.

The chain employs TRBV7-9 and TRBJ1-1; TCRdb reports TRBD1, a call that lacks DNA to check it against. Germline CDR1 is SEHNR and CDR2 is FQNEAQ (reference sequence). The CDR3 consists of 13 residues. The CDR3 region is CASSKGVTAEAFF.

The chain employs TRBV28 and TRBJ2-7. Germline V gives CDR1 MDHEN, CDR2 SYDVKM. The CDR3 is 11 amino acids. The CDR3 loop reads CASTRRDEQYF.

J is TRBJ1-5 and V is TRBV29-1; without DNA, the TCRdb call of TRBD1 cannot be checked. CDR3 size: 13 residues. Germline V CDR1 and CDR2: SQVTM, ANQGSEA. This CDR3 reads CRDSPYSNQPQHF.

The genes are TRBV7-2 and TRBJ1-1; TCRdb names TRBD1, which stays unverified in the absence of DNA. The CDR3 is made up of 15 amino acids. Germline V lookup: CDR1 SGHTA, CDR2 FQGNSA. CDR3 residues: CASSARDRGNTEAFF.

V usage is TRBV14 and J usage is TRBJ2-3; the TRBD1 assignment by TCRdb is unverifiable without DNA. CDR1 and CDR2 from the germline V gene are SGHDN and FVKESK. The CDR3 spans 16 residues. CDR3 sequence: CASSQTGDRSTDTQYF. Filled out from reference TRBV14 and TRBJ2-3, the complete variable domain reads EAGVTQFPSHSVIEKGQTVTLRCDPISGHDNLYWYRRVMGKEIKFLLHFVKESKQDESGMPNNRFLAERTGGTYSTLKVQPAELEDSGVYFCASSQTGDRSTDTQYFGPGTRLTVL.

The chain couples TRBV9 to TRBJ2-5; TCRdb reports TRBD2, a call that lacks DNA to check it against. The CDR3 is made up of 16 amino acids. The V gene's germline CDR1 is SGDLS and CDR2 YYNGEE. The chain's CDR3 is CASSVGAGGPMRTQYF.

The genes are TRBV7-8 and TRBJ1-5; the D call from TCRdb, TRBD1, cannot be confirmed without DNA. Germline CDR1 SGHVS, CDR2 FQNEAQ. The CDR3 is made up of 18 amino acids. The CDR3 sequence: CASSHRSKGALGNQPQHF. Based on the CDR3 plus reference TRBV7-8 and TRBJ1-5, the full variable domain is GAGVSQSPRYKVAKRGQDVALRCDPISGHVSLFWYQQALGQGPEFLTYFQNEAQLDKSGLPSDRFFAERPEGSVSTLKIQRTQQEDSAVYLCASSHRSKGALGNQPQHFGDGTRLSIL.

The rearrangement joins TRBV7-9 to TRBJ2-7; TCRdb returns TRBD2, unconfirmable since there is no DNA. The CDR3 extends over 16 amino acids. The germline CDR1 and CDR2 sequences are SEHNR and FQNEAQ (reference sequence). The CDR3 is CASSSRVLSASYEQYF. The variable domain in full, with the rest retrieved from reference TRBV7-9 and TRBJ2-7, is DTGVSQNPRHKITKRGQNVTFRCDPISEHNRLYWYRQTLGQGPEFLTYFQNEAQLEKSRLLSDRFSAERPKGSFSTLEIQRTEQGDSAMYLCASSSRVLSASYEQYFGPGTRLTVT.

CDR3 region: CASSLDGRGSSEQFF. The chain links TRBV5-5 to TRBJ2-1; the D call of TRBD1 rests on TCRdb alone, since no DNA is present to check it. The CDR3 spans 15 residues. The germline gives CDR1 SGHKS, CDR2 YYEKEE (reference sequence).

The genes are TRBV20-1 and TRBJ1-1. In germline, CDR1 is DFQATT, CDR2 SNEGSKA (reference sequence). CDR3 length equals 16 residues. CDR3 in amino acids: CSASSHSGVRDTEAFF.

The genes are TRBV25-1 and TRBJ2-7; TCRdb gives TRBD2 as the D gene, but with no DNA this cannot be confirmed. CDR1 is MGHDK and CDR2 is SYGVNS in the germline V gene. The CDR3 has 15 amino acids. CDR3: CASSNTSGGPYEQYF.

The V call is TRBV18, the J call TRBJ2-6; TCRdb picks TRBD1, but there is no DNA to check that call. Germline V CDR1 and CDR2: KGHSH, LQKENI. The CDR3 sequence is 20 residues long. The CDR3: CASSPYNRGQSSSGANVLTF.

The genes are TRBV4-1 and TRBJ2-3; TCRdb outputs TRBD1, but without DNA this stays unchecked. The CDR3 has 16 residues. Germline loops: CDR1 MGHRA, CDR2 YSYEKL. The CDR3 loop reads CASSQENRGRTDTQYF.

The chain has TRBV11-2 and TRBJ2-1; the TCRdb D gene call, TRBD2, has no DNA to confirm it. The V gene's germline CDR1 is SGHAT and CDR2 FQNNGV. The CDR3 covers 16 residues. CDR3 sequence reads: CASSLTSGGDYNEQFF.

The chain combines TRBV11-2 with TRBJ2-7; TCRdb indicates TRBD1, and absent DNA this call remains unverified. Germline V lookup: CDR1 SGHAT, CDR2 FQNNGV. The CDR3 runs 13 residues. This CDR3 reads CASSKSQAYEQYF.

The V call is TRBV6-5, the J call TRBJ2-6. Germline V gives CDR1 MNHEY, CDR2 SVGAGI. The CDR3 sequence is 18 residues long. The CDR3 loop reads CASSYDGVQASGANVLTF.

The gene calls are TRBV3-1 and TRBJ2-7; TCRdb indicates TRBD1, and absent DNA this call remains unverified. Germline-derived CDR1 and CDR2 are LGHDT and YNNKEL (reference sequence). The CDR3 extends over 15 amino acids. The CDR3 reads CASSQGTASSYEQYF.